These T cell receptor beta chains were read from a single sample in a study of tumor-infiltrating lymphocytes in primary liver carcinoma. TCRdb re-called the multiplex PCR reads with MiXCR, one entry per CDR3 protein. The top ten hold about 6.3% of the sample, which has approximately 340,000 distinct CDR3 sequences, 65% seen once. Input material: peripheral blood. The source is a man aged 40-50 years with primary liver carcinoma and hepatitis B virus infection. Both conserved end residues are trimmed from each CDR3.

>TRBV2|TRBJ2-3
ASMGRSTDTQY
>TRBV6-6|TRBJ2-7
SSSYVTYEQY
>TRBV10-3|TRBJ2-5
AISERDGETQY
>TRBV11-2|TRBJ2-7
ASSLNILIRYEQY
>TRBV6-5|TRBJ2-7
ASRYSSVNSEQY
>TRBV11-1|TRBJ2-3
ASSLEDSNTQY
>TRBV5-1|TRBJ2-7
ASSWRQGRDSEQY
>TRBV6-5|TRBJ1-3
ASSYSQNSGNTIY
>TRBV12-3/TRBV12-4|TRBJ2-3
ASSLAGGSLDTQY
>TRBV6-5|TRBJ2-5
TSSYSCGETQY
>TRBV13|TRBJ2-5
ASSPGWRETQY
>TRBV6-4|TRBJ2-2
ASSEQGANTGELF
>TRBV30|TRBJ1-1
AYTQGLNTEAF
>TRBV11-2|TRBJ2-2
ASSLVGGANTGEQF
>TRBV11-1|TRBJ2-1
ASIPGLAGTNEQF
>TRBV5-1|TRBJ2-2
ASSPITGGANTGELF
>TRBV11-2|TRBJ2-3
ASSPGLQGVTQY
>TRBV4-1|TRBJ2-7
ASSHVDGMTYEQY